This T cell receptor beta chain emerged from a study of shared clonotypes between healthy human individuals. Sequencing was at deep level. Libraries were prepared by immunoSEQ multiplex PCR; TCRdb keeps only in-frame clonotypes and omits some of them. Among 2 million to 2.5 million clones listed, around 90% were seen once. The receptor was isolated from a man aged 18 to 30 in good health. Some clones in this sample may be carry-over from other donors' samples. Sequences were obtained from naive CD4+ T cells from PBMCs. Described subset: CD45RA+ positively selected.

In DNA form, the CDR3 reads TGTGCCAGCAGTTTATCGGGGAAGACTCAGCCCCAGCATTTT. Encoded protein: CASSLSGKTQPQHF. J is TRBJ1-5 and V is TRBV27; unclear D gene. The V end was cut by 0 bases, the J end by 6 bases, with 9 bases between. In germline, CDR1 is MNHEY, CDR2 SMNVEV (reference sequence). The CDR3 length is 14 residues.